The next 32 T cell receptor beta chains were all read from a single sample in a study of CD8+ T cells in alopecia areata (dated by TCRdb to the late 2010s). Library preparation was by the immunoSEQ multiplex PCR assay. To provide template for TCR sequencing, every sample had RNA extracted and reverse transcribed into cDNA. Held by TCRdb, this immuneACCESS table contains in-frame sequences only and omits some clones. Under half of the omission traces to an unresolved V gene where checked; the cause of the rest is unknown. The sample records about 150,000 clones, roughly 50% of which are singletons. About 6.4% of the sample rests with the top ten. The sample consisted of CD4+ T cells sorted from blood. The receptors derive from a human donor with alopecia areata.

In DNA form, the CDR3 reads TGCGCCAGCAGCTTGGCCGACAGTAGCACAGATACGCAGTATTTT. Amino acid sequence: CASSLADSSTDTQYF. The gene calls are TRBV5-1 and TRBJ2-3; maybe TRBD1 (5 bases). CDR1 SGHRS and CDR2 YFSETQ come from the germline V gene. This CDR3 has 15 residues. Trimming took 0 bases from V and 0 from J, leaving 8 bases between them.

The rearrangement uses TRBV27 and TRBJ1-5; the D is unclear. The ends were cut back, 5 bases at V and 0 bases at J, with 5 bases in the middle. The germline gives CDR1 MNHEY, CDR2 SMNVEV (reference sequence). This CDR3 region has 13 residues. The DNA of the CDR3 is TGTGCCAGCAGTCTCCATAGCAATCAGCCCCAGCATTTT. Translation: CASSLHSNQPQHF.

This clone was observed a few times. This chain joins TRBV29-1 and TRBJ1-2; tentatively, D is TRBD1 (5 bases). V was clipped by 5 bases and J by 5 bases, with 12 bases between them. The CDR3 runs to 12 residues. Germline V CDR1 and CDR2: SQVTM, ANQGSEA. CDR3 coding DNA: TGCAGCGTTAGGGAACAGGATTATGGCTACACCTTC. Protein sequence: CSVREQDYGYTF.

This chain connects TRBV7-8 to TRBJ2-3; a weak D match, TRBD2 (6 bases). Trimming stripped 5 bases from V and 6 bases from J, with 9 bases between. Germline V lookup: CDR1 SGHVS, CDR2 FQNEAQ. The CDR3 runs 12 residues. CDR3: CASSPSVDTQYF. The CDR3, as DNA: TGTGCCAGCAGCCCTAGCGTGGATACGCAGTATTTT.

The rearrangement joins TRBV28 to TRBJ2-7; D is undetermined. Germline V gives CDR1 MDHEN, CDR2 SYDVKM. The CDR3 spans 13 residues. The ends were cut back, 7 bases at V and 0 bases at J, with 10 bases in the middle. The chain's CDR3 is CASKLSPSYEQYF. CDR3 DNA sequence: TGTGCCAGCAAATTGTCTCCCTCCTACGAGCAGTACTTC. Full variable domain (outside the CDR3, taken from reference TRBV28 and TRBJ2-7): DVKVTQSSRYLVKRTGEKVFLECVQDMDHENMFWYRQDPGLGLRLIYFSYDVKMKEKGDIPEGYSVSREKKERFSLILESASTNQTSMYLCASKLSPSYEQYFGPGTRLTVT.

This sequence joins TRBV30 and TRBJ2-1; 7 nucleotides line up with TRBD2. The CDR3 sequence is 14 residues long. V was pared by 3 bases and J by 5 bases, with 7 bases of the junction left unmatched. Germline lookup yields CDR1 GTSNPN and CDR2 SVGIG (reference sequence). The CDR3 spells CAWSAWGGNNEQFF. CDR3 DNA: TGTGCCTGGAGCGCATGGGGAGGGAACAATGAGCAGTTCTTC.

This clone turned up a few times. This rearrangement joins TRBV5-6 to TRBJ1-5; D is uncertain. Germline CDR1 and CDR2: SGHDT and YYEEEE. The V end was cut by 0 bases, the J end by 3 bases, with 7 bases between. This CDR3 contains 14 residues. In DNA form, the CDR3 reads TGTGCCAGCAGCTTGGGCTGGGACAATCAGCCCCAGCATTTT. Its translation: CASSLGWDNQPQHF.

The chain carries TRBV29-1 and TRBJ2-1; D is ambiguous. Germline lookup yields CDR1 SQVTM and CDR2 ANQGSEA. This CDR3 comprises 8 residues. The germline V and J ends were trimmed by 8 bases and 7 bases, with 3 bases remaining between them. In DNA form, the CDR3 reads TGCAGCCATAATGAGCAGTTCTTC. This gives the protein CSHNEQFF.

This clone was observed a single time. V and J are TRBV15 and TRBJ1-5; D gene unclear. From germline, CDR1 is LNHNV and CDR2 YYDKDF (reference sequence). V gave up 3 bases and J gave up 8 bases, with 11 bases separating them. The CDR3 is 13 residues long. This CDR3 reads CATSRERLKPQHF. DNA of the CDR3: TGTGCCACCAGCAGGGAAAGATTGAAGCCCCAGCATTTT.

The V call is TRBV14, the J call TRBJ2-3; 8 nucleotides agree with TRBD2. The ends lost 2 bases at V and 1 base at J; junction bases unmatched: 8. Germline V gene sequence: CDR1 SGHDN, CDR2 FVKESK. The CDR3 is 17 residues long. The CDR3 is CASSQSAGELGTDTQYF. Here the CDR3 DNA reads TGTGCCAGCAGCCAATCAGCGGGAGAGTTGGGCACAGATACGCAGTATTTT.

The chain carries TRBV30 and TRBJ1-1, with D unresolved. V was trimmed by 3 bases and J by 6 bases, leaving 14 bases between them. Germline assignment: CDR1 GTSNPN and CDR2 SVGIG (reference sequence). This CDR3 is 13 amino acids long. CDR3 nucleotides: TGTGCCTGGAGCAAGGTGGGTTGGGCTGAAGCTTTCTTT. Encoded protein: CAWSKVGWAEAFF.

This clone has only a few counts. The chain employs TRBV5-1 and TRBJ1-1; TRBD1 aligns across 10 bases. After removal of 4 bases from V and 11 bases from J, the junction contained 5 bases not matched to a gene. The CDR3 is made up of 12 amino acids. Looked up from germline, CDR1 is SGHRS and CDR2 is YFSETQ. For the CDR3, the DNA is TGCGCCAGCAGCCCCGGACAGGGGGAGGCTTTCTTT. Its translation: CASSPGQGEAFF. Looking up the rest from reference TRBV5-1 and TRBJ1-1 gives the full variable domain: KAGVTQTPRYLIKTRGQQVTLSCSPISGHRSVSWYQQTPGQGLQFLFEYFSETQRNKGNFPGRFSGRQFSNSRSEMNVSTLELGDSALYLCASSPGQGEAFFGQGTRLTVV.

The sample holds a few counts of this clone. The V call is TRBV28, the J call TRBJ2-5, with 13 bases identical to TRBD2. CDR3 length equals 16 residues. V shed 4 bases and J 4 bases; nucleotides not matched to a gene: 6. Germline loops: CDR1 MDHEN, CDR2 SYDVKM. The CDR3 protein is CASSSWTSGSPETQYF. The CDR3 DNA sequence: TGTGCCAGCAGTTCCTGGACTAGCGGGAGCCCAGAGACCCAGTACTTC.

The J gene is TRBJ1-2, the V gene TRBV5-1; D unresolved. Germline V lookup: CDR1 SGHRS, CDR2 YFSETQ. The CDR3 is 15 amino acids. The germline V and J ends were trimmed by 0 bases and 4 bases, with 13 bases remaining between them. CDR3 DNA sequence: TGCGCCAGCAGCTTGGACGGGGAAGTGGGCTATGGCTACACCTTC. It translates to CASSLDGEVGYGYTF. The variable domain in full, with the rest retrieved from reference TRBV5-1 and TRBJ1-2, is KAGVTQTPRYLIKTRGQQVTLSCSPISGHRSVSWYQQTPGQGLQFLFEYFSETQRNKGNFPGRFSGRQFSNSRSEMNVSTLELGDSALYLCASSLDGEVGYGYTFGSGTRLTVV.

The chain recombines TRBV28 with TRBJ1-2, with 8 nucleotides matching TRBD1. Trimming took 5 bases from V and 4 from J; bases not matched to a gene: 15. This CDR3 is 17 amino acids long. From germline, CDR1 is MDHEN and CDR2 SYDVKM. The CDR3 coding sequence is TGTGCCAGCAGTCGCACTCCCCAGGGGGCGCGGGGCTATGGCTACACCTTC. This sequence encodes CASSRTPQGARGYGYTF.

The V gene is TRBV11-2, the J gene TRBJ2-1; no definite D call. The germline V gene encodes CDR1 SGHAT and CDR2 FQNNGV. CDR3 length: 16 residues. V lost 5 bases and J 3 bases, leaving 17 bases between the germline ends. The CDR3 bases are TGTGCCAGCAGCCTAAAATTGGACCTCCTCTACAATGAGCAGTTCTTC. Translating it yields CASSLKLDLLYNEQFF. Full variable domain (rest looked up from reference TRBV11-2 and TRBJ2-1): EAGVAQSPRYKIIEKRQSVAFWCNPISGHATLYWYQQILGQGPKLLIQFQNNGVVDDSQLPKDRFSAERLKGVDSTLKIQPAKLEDSAVYLCASSLKLDLLYNEQFFGPGTRLTVL.

This clone showed up just a few times. The rearrangement joins TRBV10-2 to TRBJ2-3, with TRBD2 matching over 8 bases. Losses at the gene ends were 6 bases for V and 4 bases for J; bases not matched to a gene: 3. Germline V CDR1 and CDR2: WSHSY, SAAADI. The CDR3 has 13 residues. The CDR3 DNA follows: TGCGCCAGCAGCCTCGGGAGGGCAGATACGCAGTATTTT. It is translated as CASSLGRADTQYF.

The V gene is TRBV19, the J gene TRBJ2-1; D is uncertain. V was shortened by 8 bases and J by 9 bases, with 20 bases between the two germline ends. The length of the CDR3 is 14 residues. Looked up from germline, CDR1 is LNHDA and CDR2 is SQIVND (reference sequence). The CDR3 DNA follows: TGTGCCAGTGAGTCTAGGGCACTCTGGGGTGAGCAGTTCTTC. This gives the protein CASESRALWGEQFF.

This clone was detected only a few times. The chain links TRBV20-1 to TRBJ2-7, with a possible D match to TRBD1 (6 bases). From germline, CDR1 is DFQATT and CDR2 SNEGSKA (reference sequence). Trimming took off 6 bases at V and 4 bases at J, with 10 bases between the two ends. This CDR3 region has 11 residues. The DNA of the CDR3 is TGCAGTGCGTATACAGGGTACGAGCAGTACTTC. This encodes CSAYTGYEQYF.

The rearrangement links TRBV5-4 to TRBJ2-5; D remains unclear. The CDR3 totals 12 residues. In germline, CDR1 is SGHNT, CDR2 YYREEE (reference sequence). Deletions cut 2 bases from V and 4 bases from J, with 6 bases between. The CDR3 here is CASSLGIETQYF. CDR3 coding DNA: TGTGCCAGCAGCTTAGGCATAGAGACCCAGTACTTC.

The rearrangement joins TRBV29-1 to TRBJ2-3; D call uncertain. Looked up from germline, CDR1 is SQVTM and CDR2 is ANQGSEA. This CDR3 is built from 15 residues. V lost 5 bases, J lost 4 bases, and 19 bases lay in between. This chain's CDR3 is CSVSKGTYPPDTQYF. The CDR3 bases are TGCAGCGTTTCTAAGGGAACTTACCCGCCAGATACGCAGTATTTT.

The chain is built from TRBV29-1 and TRBJ2-6; 14 bases agree with TRBD2. The CDR3 contains 18 residues. With V trimmed by 3 bases and J by 0 bases, 4 bases remained unmatched. CDR1 is SQVTM and CDR2 is ANQGSEA in the germline V gene. The CDR3 DNA sequence: TGCAGCGTTGATTGGACTAGCGGGAGGACCTCTGGGGCCAACGTCCTGACTTTC. Residues: CSVDWTSGRTSGANVLTF.

This clone has more than one count but fewer than ten. The chain uses TRBV2 and TRBJ2-7; TRBD2 agrees at 13 bases. V lost 2 bases to trimming and J lost 3 bases; unmatched junction nucleotides: 4. Germline CDR1 is SNHLY and CDR2 is FYNNEI. The CDR3 is made up of 16 amino acids. The CDR3 nucleotides read TGTGCCAGCAGTGAACCCTGGACTAGCGGGAGCTACGAGCAGTACTTC. Translation gives CASSEPWTSGSYEQYF.

This chain joins TRBV5-1 and TRBJ1-1; D is perhaps TRBD1 (6 bases). CDR3 length: 15 residues. Germline V gene data show CDR1 as SGHRS and CDR2 as YFSETQ. Trimming shortened V by 4 bases and J by 0 bases, and 13 bases separated the two germline ends. This CDR3 reads CASSRTDLMNTEAFF. The CDR3 coding sequence is TGCGCCAGCAGCAGGACAGATCTAATGAACACTGAAGCTTTCTTT.

The chain has TRBV15 and TRBJ1-2, with 7 bases matching TRBD1. CDR1 and CDR2 from the germline V gene are LNHNV and YYDKDF (reference sequence). Germline trimming cut 5 bases from V and 2 bases from J; bases unmatched to any gene: 2. The CDR3 has 13 residues. The CDR3 loop reads CATSGGQNYGYTF. The CDR3 DNA sequence: TGTGCCACCAGCGGGGGACAGAACTATGGCTACACCTTC.

The chain recombines TRBV28 with TRBJ1-2; no clear D. This CDR3 is built from 10 residues. Germline V gene lookup returns CDR1 MDHEN and CDR2 SYDVKM. With 8 bases removed from V and 3 bases from J, the gap between germline ends came to 4 bases. The CDR3 region is CASYYYGYTF. The CDR3 DNA reads as TGTGCCAGCTACTACTATGGCTACACCTTC.

The rearrangement links TRBV29-1 to TRBJ2-5, with TRBD1 matching 10 bases. Germline V gene lookup returns CDR1 SQVTM and CDR2 ANQGSEA. With V trimmed by 3 bases and J by 7 bases, 2 bases remained unmatched. This CDR3 spans 12 amino acids. The CDR3 DNA reads as TGCAGCGTTGAGGGACAGGGGTGGACCCAGTACTTC. Encoded protein: CSVEGQGWTQYF.

The sample holds a few counts of this clone. Mismatch with germline at one junction end may stem from a read error. The J gene is TRBJ2-7, the V gene TRBV7-7; 9 bases fit TRBD1. The CDR3 spans 14 residues. Germline V gene lookup returns CDR1 SSHAT and CDR2 FNYEAQ (reference sequence). In nucleotides, the CDR3 is TGTGCTAGCAGCCCAACTACAGGGGGCCACGAGCAGTACTTC. Protein product: CASSPTTGGHEQYF.

This clone came up a few times. V gene TRBV29-1 combines with J gene TRBJ1-5; D not certain. The germline V gene encodes CDR1 SQVTM and CDR2 ANQGSEA. This CDR3 region has 12 residues. The V gene lost 4 bases and the J gene lost 3 bases, with 7 bases spanning the gap. This CDR3 is CSVGGFNQPQHF. The CDR3 DNA is TGCAGCGTTGGGGGTTTCAATCAGCCCCAGCATTTT.

This clone turned up a few times. The rearrangement uses TRBV18 and TRBJ2-3; D is unresolved. Trimming removed 3 bases from V and 6 bases from J, with 4 bases in between. This CDR3 contains 11 residues. Germline assignment: CDR1 KGHSH and CDR2 LQKENI. The CDR3 DNA is TGTGCCAGCTCACCGGCCGATACGCAGTATTTT. Encoded protein: CASSPADTQYF.

This clone was picked up a small number of times. The chain uses TRBV29-1 and TRBJ1-1, with 9 bases lining up with TRBD1. Germline V gives CDR1 SQVTM, CDR2 ANQGSEA. Germline trimming cut 8 bases from V and 4 bases from J; bases unmatched to any gene: 8. The CDR3 has 13 residues. CDR3 loop: CSSTGGGSTEAFF. The CDR3 bases are TGCAGCTCAACAGGGGGCGGGAGCACTGAAGCTTTCTTT.

This clone has only one observation. The V gene is TRBV28, the J gene TRBJ2-7; TRBD1 matches 9 bases. CDR3 length: 15 amino acids. V lost 4 bases, J lost 2 bases, and 6 bases stayed unmatched. The germline gives CDR1 MDHEN, CDR2 SYDVKM. The CDR3, as DNA: TGTGCCAGCAGTTCCCCCGGGACAGGGACCTACGAGCAGTACTTC. Amino acid sequence: CASSSPGTGTYEQYF.